A single sample is the source of the 24 T cell receptor beta chains below, sequenced in a study of monozygotic twins with cystic fibrosis. Produced via immunoSEQ multiplex PCR; TCRdb's table is partial and in-frame only. The data contain more than 9,500 clones, about 89% of them seen just once; the ten biggest clones take up 5% to 6.5%. Material for sequencing was blood. These receptors were collected from a boy aged 2 to 10 with cystic fibrosis.

The chain links TRBV7-2 to TRBJ2-1; D is possibly TRBD1 or TRBD2 (5 bases each). The CDR3 totals 15 residues. Between the trimmed V and J ends, which lost 3 bases and 7 bases, there was a span of 16 bases. CDR1 is SGHTA, CDR2 FQGNSA, per germline. For the CDR3, the DNA is TGTGCCAGCAGCTTGGAGCACGGGGCTACTAATGAGCAGTTCTTC. Translated: CASSLEHGATNEQFF.

A single count supports this clone. The rearrangement uses TRBV19 and TRBJ2-2, with TRBD1 identical over 7 bases. Germline V gene lookup returns CDR1 LNHDA and CDR2 SQIVND (reference sequence). This CDR3 is built from 16 residues. Germline trimming cut 0 bases from V and 4 bases from J; bases unmatched to any gene: 5. The CDR3 region has the DNA TGTGCCAGTAGTATAGATGGACAGGTGGCCACCGGGGAGCTGTTTTTT. Translated, it gives CASSIDGQVATGELFF.

The rearrangement uses TRBV10-1 and TRBJ2-4; D might be TRBD2 (6 bases). V gave up 3 bases and J gave up 0 bases, with 12 bases separating them. This CDR3 is built from 16 residues. In germline, CDR1 is WNHNN, CDR2 SYGVQD (reference sequence). CDR3 loop: CASSELRGLAKNIQYF. CDR3 DNA: TGCGCCAGCAGTGAATTGCGGGGTCTAGCCAAAAACATTCAGTACTTC.

The rearrangement joins TRBV7-9 to TRBJ1-1, with D tentatively TRBD1 (5 bases). The CDR3 covers 13 residues. CDR1 SEHNR and CDR2 FQNEAQ come from the germline V gene (reference sequence). Trimming pared 8 bases from V and 5 bases from J, leaving 15 bases between. CDR3 sequence reads: CASSGGDWTEAFF. The CDR3 bases are TGTGCCAGCTCCGGGGGGGATTGGACTGAAGCTTTCTTT.

V and J are TRBV6-6 and TRBJ2-3; weak D call: TRBD2 (7 bases). Looked up from germline, CDR1 is MNHNY and CDR2 is SVGAGI (reference sequence). Between the trimmed V and J ends, which lost 7 bases and 2 bases, there was a span of 16 bases. The length of the CDR3 is 15 residues. This CDR3 reads CASKRGQGTTDTQYF. Here the CDR3 DNA reads TGTGCCAGCAAGCGGGGCCAGGGGACCACAGATACGCAGTATTTT.

V usage is TRBV10-3 and J usage is TRBJ2-3, with D unclear. Between the trimmed V and J ends, which lost 11 bases and 0 bases, there was a span of 9 bases. Germline lookup yields CDR1 ENHRY and CDR2 SYGVKD. This CDR3 has 12 residues. The CDR3 region is CALSDSTDTQYF. CDR3 sequence (DNA): TGTGCCCTTAGTGACAGCACAGATACGCAGTATTTT.

J is TRBJ2-1 and V is TRBV30; TRBD2 matches 11 bases. Germline V gene data show CDR1 as GTSNPN and CDR2 as SVGIG (reference sequence). This CDR3 region has 16 residues. The J segment lost 2 bases and the V segment lost 2 bases, leaving 5 bases of the junction unmatched. CDR3 bases: TGTGCCTGGAGTCGACCACTAGCGGGGGCCTACAATGAGCAGTTCTTC. This translates into CAWSRPLAGAYNEQFF.

The V gene is TRBV10-3, the J gene TRBJ1-5; 9 bases align to TRBD1. This CDR3 comprises 13 residues. Losses at the gene ends were 10 bases for V and 4 bases for J; bases not matched to a gene: 5. The V gene's germline CDR1 is ENHRY and CDR2 SYGVKD. CDR3 loop: CASTGQGNQPQHF. The CDR3 nucleotides read TGTGCCAGTACGGGACAGGGAAATCAGCCCCAGCATTTT.

The CDR3 sequence: CASSLWGQSPFTEAFF. The CDR3 nucleotides read TGTGCCAGCAGCTTATGGGGACAGAGCCCCTTCACTGAAGCTTTCTTT. This chain connects TRBV7-9 to TRBJ1-1; 7 bases are a match to TRBD1. CDR3 length equals 16 residues. Germline lookup yields CDR1 SEHNR and CDR2 FQNEAQ (reference sequence). V lost 2 bases to trimming and J lost 4 bases; unmatched junction nucleotides: 10.

The sample holds a few counts of this clone. J is TRBJ1-6 and V is TRBV10-2; 9 bases agree with TRBD1. The CDR3 extends over 17 amino acids. The V gene end was trimmed by 2 bases and the J gene end by 8 bases; junction bases not matched to a gene: 10. Germline V lookup: CDR1 WSHSY, CDR2 SAAADI. In DNA form, the CDR3 reads TGCGCCAGCAGTGAGGGACAGGGGTCCTATTGGGATTCACCCCTCCACTTT. Protein: CASSEGQGSYWDSPLHF.

This chain connects TRBV6-1 to TRBJ2-7; 7 bases fit TRBD1. V lost 4 bases, J lost 3 bases, and 6 bases stayed unmatched. The CDR3 has 14 amino acids. Germline values: CDR1 MNHNS, CDR2 SASEGT. The CDR3 nucleotides read TGTGCCAGCAGTGGAGACAGGGTCCACTACGAGCAGTACGTC. Protein product: CASSGDRVHYEQYV.

The rearrangement uses TRBV5-1 and TRBJ2-5, with unresolved D. Germline V CDR1 and CDR2: SGHRS, YFSETQ. Trimming stripped 0 bases from V and 1 base from J, with 4 bases between. This CDR3 spans 13 amino acids. The CDR3 region has the DNA TGCGCCAGCAGCTTGGGATCCCAAGAGACCCAGTACTTC. Translation: CASSLGSQETQYF.

The V and J genes are TRBV10-3 and TRBJ2-3; D is undetermined. This CDR3 has 15 amino acids. The germline gives CDR1 ENHRY, CDR2 SYGVKD. The V end lost 3 bases, the J end lost 0 bases, and 10 bases lay between the germline ends. The CDR3 is CAISDPALSTDTQYF. In DNA form, the CDR3 reads TGTGCCATCAGTGACCCGGCCCTAAGCACAGATACGCAGTATTTT.

This chain uses TRBV6-5 with TRBJ2-1, with TRBD1 matching over 7 bases. The CDR3 contains 12 residues. The germline gives CDR1 MNHEY, CDR2 SVGAGI. The trim removed 5 bases at V and 5 bases at J, leaving 0 bases unmatched. As DNA, the CDR3 is TGTGCCAGCAGTAGGGGGCACAATGAGCAGTTCTTC. It translates to CASSRGHNEQFF.

This clone has only one observation. The chain couples TRBV6-5 to TRBJ1-6, with unresolved D. Trimming took off 6 bases at V and 6 bases at J, with 12 bases between the two ends. The CDR3 consists of 14 residues. Per germline, CDR1 MNHEY and CDR2 SVGAGI. The CDR3 region is CASSPGGANSPLHF. The DNA of the CDR3 is TGTGCCAGCAGCCCCGGTGGAGCTAATTCACCCCTCCACTTT.

This clone has only one observation. The chain uses TRBV13 and TRBJ2-7; D possibly matches TRBD1 or TRBD2 (6 bases each). The CDR3 runs to 13 residues. Looked up from germline, CDR1 is PRHDT and CDR2 is FYEKMQ (reference sequence). V dropped 3 bases and J dropped 4 bases, with 10 bases sitting between them. The CDR3 DNA is TGTGCCAGCAGCTTCGGAGGGGGGTACGAGCAGTACTTC. Its protein is CASSFGGGYEQYF.

This sequence joins TRBV7-6 and TRBJ2-3; D is uncertain. With 0 bases removed from V and 4 bases from J, the gap between germline ends came to 5 bases. The germline gives CDR1 SGHVS, CDR2 FNYEAQ. The CDR3 loop spans 13 amino acids. In DNA, the CDR3 is TGTGCCAGCAGCTTAGCGCTCTCAGATACGCAGTATTTT. Its protein product is CASSLALSDTQYF.

V and J are TRBV19 and TRBJ1-1; no clear D gene. V was trimmed by 6 bases and J by 10 bases, leaving 18 bases between them. This CDR3 contains 13 residues. Per the germline V gene, CDR1 is LNHDA and CDR2 is SQIVND (reference sequence). The CDR3 is CASSDQRNLGAFF. CDR3 bases: TGTGCCAGTAGCGACCAACGGAATTTGGGAGCTTTCTTT. The complete variable domain, with remaining parts taken from reference TRBV19 and TRBJ1-1, reads DGGITQSPKYLFRKEGQNVTLSCEQNLNHDAMYWYRQDPGQGLRLIYYSQIVNDFQKGDIAEGYSVSREKKESFPLTVTSAQKNPTAFYLCASSDQRNLGAFFGQGTRLTVV.

This sequence joins TRBV4-2 and TRBJ1-1; D possibly corresponds to TRBD1 (6 bases). Trimming removed 1 base from V and 1 base from J, with 22 bases in between. The CDR3 spans 19 residues. Per the germline V gene, CDR1 is LGHNA and CDR2 is YNFKEQ. CDR3 in DNA: TGTGCCAGCAGCCAAGGTCTCCAATACTCCGGGGGCGAGAACACTGAAGCTTTCTTT. Protein: CASSQGLQYSGGENTEAFF.

The chain couples TRBV9 to TRBJ2-7; no definite D call. This CDR3 has 11 residues. V gave up 3 bases and J gave up 7 bases, with 8 bases separating them. The germline gives CDR1 SGDLS, CDR2 YYNGEE. CDR3 region: CASSANGEQYF. CDR3 bases: TGTGCCAGCAGCGCGAACGGGGAGCAGTACTTC.

The chain couples TRBV6-6 to TRBJ2-1, with 8 bases aligning to TRBD2. Trimming cost V 6 bases and J 2 bases; bases outside gene matches: 3. Germline V lookup: CDR1 MNHNY, CDR2 SVGAGI (reference sequence). The CDR3 sequence is 14 residues long. Here the CDR3 DNA reads TGTGCCAGCAGAAGCGGGGGCCCCTACAATGAGCAGTTCTTC. Amino acids: CASRSGGPYNEQFF.

J is TRBJ2-7 and V is TRBV2; no clear D. The V end lost 8 bases, the J end lost 7 bases, and 27 bases lay between the germline ends. This CDR3 region has 16 residues. CDR1 is SNHLY, CDR2 FYNNEI, per germline. CDR3: CASSLPRGGLVAEQYF. The CDR3 coding sequence is TGTGCCAGCTCCCTCCCACGCGGCGGTTTAGTAGCTGAGCAGTACTTC. The whole variable domain, remainder taken from reference TRBV2 and TRBJ2-7, is EPEVTQTPSHQVTQMGQEVILRCVPISNHLYFYWYRQILGQKVEFLVSFYNNEISEKSEIFDDQFSVERPDGSNFTLKIRSTKLEDSAMYFCASSLPRGGLVAEQYFGPGTRLTVT.

The V and J genes are TRBV21-1 and TRBJ2-5. TRBV21-1 is termed a pseudogene. This CDR3 comprises 13 residues. CDR3 bases: TGTGCCAGCAGCGGGCGGCTACAAGAGACCCAGTACTTC. It codes for CASSGRLQETQYF.

This clone has just one count. J is TRBJ2-5 and V is TRBV5-1; D perhaps matches TRBD2 (6 bases). CDR1 and CDR2 from the germline V gene are SGHRS and YFSETQ. Trimming stripped 1 base from V and 5 bases from J, with 12 bases between. The CDR3 has 14 residues. CDR3 coding DNA: TGCGCCAGCAGCTTGTCGGGAGCCGGTGAGACCCAGTACTTC. It yields the protein CASSLSGAGETQYF.